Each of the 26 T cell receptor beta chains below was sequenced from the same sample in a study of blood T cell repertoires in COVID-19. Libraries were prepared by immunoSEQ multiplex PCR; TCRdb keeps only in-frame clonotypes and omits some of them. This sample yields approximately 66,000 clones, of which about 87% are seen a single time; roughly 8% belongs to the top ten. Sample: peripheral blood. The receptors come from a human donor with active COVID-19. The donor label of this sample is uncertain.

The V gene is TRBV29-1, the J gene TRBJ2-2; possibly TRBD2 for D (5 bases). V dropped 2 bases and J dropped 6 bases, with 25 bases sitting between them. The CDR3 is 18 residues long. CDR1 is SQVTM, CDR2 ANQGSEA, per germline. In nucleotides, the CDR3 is TGCAGCGTTGAATTAGTGCAGAACCCGGGAATTTTATCCGGGGAGCTGTTTTTT. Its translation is CSVELVQNPGILSGELFF.

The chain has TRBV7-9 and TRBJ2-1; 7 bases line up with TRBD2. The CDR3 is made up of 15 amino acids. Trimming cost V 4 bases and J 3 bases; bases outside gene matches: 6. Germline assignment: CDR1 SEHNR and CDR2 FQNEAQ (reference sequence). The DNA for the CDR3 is TGTGCCAGCAGCTCCTGGGGGGGGATCTACAATGAGCAGTTCTTC. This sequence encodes CASSSWGGIYNEQFF. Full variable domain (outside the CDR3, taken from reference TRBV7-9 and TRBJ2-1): DTGVSQNPRHKITKRGQNVTFRCDPISEHNRLYWYRQTLGQGPEFLTYFQNEAQLEKSRLLSDRFSAERPKGSFSTLEIQRTEQGDSAMYLCASSSWGGIYNEQFFGPGTRLTVL.

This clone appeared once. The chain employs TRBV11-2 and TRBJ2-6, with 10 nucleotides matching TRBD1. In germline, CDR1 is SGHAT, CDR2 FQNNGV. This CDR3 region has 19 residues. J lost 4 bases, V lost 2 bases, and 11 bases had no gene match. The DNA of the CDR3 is TGTGCCAGCAGCTTAACCGGGACAGGGGTATCTGCCGGGGCCAACGTCCTGACTTTC. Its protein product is CASSLTGTGVSAGANVLTF.

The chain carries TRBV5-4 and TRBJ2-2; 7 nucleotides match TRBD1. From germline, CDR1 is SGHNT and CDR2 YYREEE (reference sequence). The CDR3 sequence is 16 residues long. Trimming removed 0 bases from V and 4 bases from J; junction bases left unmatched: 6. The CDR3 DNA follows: TGTGCCAGCAGCTTGGCGGGACAGCACCCCACCGGGGAGCTGTTTTTT. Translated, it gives CASSLAGQHPTGELFF.

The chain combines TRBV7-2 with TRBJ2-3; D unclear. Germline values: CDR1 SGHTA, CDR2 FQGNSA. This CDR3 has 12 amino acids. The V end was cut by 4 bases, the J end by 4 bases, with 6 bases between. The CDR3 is CASSSVPDTQYF. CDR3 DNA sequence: TGTGCCAGCAGCTCGGTCCCAGATACGCAGTATTTT.

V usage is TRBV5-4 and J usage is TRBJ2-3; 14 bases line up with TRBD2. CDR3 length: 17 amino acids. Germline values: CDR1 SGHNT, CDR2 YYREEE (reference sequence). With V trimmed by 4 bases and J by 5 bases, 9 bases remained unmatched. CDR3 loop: CASSTGLAGAPRDTQYF. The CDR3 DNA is TGTGCCAGCAGCACGGGACTAGCGGGGGCCCCTAGAGATACGCAGTATTTT. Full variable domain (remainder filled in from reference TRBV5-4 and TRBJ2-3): ETGVTQSPTHLIKTRGQQVTLRCSSQSGHNTVSWYQQALGQGPQFIFQYYREEENGRGNFPPRFSGLQFPNYSSELNVNALELDDSALYLCASSTGLAGAPRDTQYFGPGTRLTVL.

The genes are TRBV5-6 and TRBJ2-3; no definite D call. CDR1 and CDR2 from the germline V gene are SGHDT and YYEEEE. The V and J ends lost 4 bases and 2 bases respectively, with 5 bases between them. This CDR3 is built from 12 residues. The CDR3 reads CASSPDTDTQYF. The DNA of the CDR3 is TGTGCCAGCAGCCCAGACACAGATACGCAGTATTTT.

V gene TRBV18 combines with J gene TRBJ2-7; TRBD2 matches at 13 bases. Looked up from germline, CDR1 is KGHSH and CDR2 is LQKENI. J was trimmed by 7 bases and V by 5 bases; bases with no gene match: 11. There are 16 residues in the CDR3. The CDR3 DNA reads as TGTGCCAGCTCATCACTAGCGGGAGGGCCGGTGGGTGAGCAGTACTTC. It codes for CASSSLAGGPVGEQYF.

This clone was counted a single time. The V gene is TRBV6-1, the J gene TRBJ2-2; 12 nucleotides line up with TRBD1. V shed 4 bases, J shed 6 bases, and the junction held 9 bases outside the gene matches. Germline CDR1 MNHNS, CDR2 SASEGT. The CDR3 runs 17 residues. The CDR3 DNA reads TGTGCCAGCAGTGCACCCCCGGGACAGGGGGCAGCCGGGGAGCTGTTTTTT. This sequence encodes CASSAPPGQGAAGELFF.

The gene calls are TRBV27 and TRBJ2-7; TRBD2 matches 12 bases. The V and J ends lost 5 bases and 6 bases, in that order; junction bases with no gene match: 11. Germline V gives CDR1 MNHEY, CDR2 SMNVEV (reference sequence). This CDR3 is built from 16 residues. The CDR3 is CASSPPGLAGLVEQYF. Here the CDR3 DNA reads TGTGCCAGCAGTCCACCAGGACTAGCGGGGTTGGTCGAGCAGTACTTC.

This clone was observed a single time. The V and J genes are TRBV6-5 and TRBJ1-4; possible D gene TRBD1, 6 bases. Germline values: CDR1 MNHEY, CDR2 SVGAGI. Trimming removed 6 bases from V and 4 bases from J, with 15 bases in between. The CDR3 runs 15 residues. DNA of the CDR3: TGTGCCAGCAGCTACCGACAGGTTTATAATGAAAAACTGTTTTTT. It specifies CASSYRQVYNEKLFF.

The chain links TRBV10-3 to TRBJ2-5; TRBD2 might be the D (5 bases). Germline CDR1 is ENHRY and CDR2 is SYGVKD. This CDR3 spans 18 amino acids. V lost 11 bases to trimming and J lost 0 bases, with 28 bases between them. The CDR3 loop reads CAPPAPVGGPSNQETQYF. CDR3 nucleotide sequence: TGTGCCCCCCCCGCGCCGGTAGGCGGGCCCTCAAACCAAGAGACCCAGTACTTC.

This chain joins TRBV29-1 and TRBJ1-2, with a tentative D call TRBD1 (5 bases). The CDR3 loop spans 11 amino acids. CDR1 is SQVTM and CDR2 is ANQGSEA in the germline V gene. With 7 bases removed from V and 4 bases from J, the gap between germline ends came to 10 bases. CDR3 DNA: TGCAGCGCTGGACACTTCTATGGCTACACCTTC. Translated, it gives CSAGHFYGYTF.

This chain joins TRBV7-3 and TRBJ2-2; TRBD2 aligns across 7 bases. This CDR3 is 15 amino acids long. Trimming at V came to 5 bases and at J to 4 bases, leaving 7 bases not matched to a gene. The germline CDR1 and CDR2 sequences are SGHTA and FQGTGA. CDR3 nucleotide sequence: TGTGCCAGCAGCCCATCGGGAGGATCCACCGGGGAGCTGTTTTTT. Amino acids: CASSPSGGSTGELFF.

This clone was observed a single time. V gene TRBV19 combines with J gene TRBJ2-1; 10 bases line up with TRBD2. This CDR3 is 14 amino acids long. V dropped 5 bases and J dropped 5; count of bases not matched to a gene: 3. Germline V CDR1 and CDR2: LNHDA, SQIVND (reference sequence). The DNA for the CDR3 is TGTGCCAGTAGTGCACTAGCGGGGAACAATGAGCAGTTCTTC. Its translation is CASSALAGNNEQFF. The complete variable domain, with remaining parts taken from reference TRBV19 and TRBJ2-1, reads DGGITQSPKYLFRKEGQNVTLSCEQNLNHDAMYWYRQDPGQGLRLIYYSQIVNDFQKGDIAEGYSVSREKKESFPLTVTSAQKNPTAFYLCASSALAGNNEQFFGPGTRLTVL.

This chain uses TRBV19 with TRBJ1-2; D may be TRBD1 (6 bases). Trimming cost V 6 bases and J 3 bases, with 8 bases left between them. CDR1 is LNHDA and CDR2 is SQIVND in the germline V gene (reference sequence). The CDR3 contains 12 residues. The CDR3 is CASSDRHYGYTF. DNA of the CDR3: TGTGCCAGTAGCGACAGGCACTATGGCTACACCTTC.

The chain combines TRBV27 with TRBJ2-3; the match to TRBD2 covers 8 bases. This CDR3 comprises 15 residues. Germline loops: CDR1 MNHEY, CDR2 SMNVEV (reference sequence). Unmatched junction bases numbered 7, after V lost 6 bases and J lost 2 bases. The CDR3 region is CASSGGDGITDTQYF. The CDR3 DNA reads TGTGCCAGCAGCGGGGGGGACGGGATCACAGATACGCAGTATTTT.

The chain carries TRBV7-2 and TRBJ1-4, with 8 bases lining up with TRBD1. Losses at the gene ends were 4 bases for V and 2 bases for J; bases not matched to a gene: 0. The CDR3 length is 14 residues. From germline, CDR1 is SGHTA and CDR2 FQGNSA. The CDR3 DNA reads TGTGCCAGCAGCTCAGGGGGCACTAATGAAAAACTGTTTTTT. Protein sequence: CASSSGGTNEKLFF.

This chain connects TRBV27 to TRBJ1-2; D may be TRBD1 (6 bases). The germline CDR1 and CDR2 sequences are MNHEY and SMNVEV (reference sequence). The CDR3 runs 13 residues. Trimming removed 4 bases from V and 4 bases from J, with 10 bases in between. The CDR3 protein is CASSSLDSYGYTF. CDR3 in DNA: TGTGCCAGCAGTTCCCTGGACAGCTATGGCTACACCTTC.

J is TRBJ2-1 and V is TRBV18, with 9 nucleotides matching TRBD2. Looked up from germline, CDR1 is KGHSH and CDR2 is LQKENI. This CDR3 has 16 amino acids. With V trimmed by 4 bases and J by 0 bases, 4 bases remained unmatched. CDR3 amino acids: CASSLISGSSYNEQFF. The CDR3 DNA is TGTGCCAGCTCACTAATTAGCGGGAGCTCCTACAATGAGCAGTTCTTC.

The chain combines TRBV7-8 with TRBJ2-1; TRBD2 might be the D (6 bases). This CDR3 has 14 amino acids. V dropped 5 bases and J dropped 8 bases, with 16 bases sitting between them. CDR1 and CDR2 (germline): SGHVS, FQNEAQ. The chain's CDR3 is CASSPPGSFYEQFF. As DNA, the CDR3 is TGTGCCAGCAGCCCGCCCGGGAGTTTTTATGAGCAGTTCTTC. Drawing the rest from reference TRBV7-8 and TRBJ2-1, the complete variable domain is GAGVSQSPRYKVAKRGQDVALRCDPISGHVSLFWYQQALGQGPEFLTYFQNEAQLDKSGLPSDRFFAERPEGSVSTLKIQRTQQEDSAVYLCASSPPGSFYEQFFGPGTRLTVL.

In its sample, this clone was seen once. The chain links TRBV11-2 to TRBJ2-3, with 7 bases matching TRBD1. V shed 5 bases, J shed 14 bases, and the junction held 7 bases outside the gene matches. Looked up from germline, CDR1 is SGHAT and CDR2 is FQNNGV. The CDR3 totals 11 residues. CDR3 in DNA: TGTGCCAGCAGCGCCTTTCGGGACAGGTATTTT. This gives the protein CASSAFRDRYF.

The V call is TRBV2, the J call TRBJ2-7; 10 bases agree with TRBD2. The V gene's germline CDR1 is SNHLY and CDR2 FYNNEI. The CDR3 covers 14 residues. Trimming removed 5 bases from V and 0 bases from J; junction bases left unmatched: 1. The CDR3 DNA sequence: TGTGCCAGCAGTTCTAGCGGGAGCTCCTACGAGCAGTACTTC. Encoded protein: CASSSSGSSYEQYF.

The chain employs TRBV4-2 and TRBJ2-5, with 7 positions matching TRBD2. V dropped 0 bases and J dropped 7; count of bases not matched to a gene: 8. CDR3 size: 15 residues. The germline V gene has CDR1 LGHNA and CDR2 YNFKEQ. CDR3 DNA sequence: TGTGCCAGCAGCCAAGATCTCGGACTAGAGGCGACCCAGTACTTC. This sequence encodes CASSQDLGLEATQYF.

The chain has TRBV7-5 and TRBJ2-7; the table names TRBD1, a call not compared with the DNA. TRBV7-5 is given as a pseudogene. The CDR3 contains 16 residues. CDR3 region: CARSLPPGQGPPEQYF. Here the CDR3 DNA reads TGTGCCAGAAGCTTACCCCCGGGACAGGGACCCCCCGAGCAGTACTTC.

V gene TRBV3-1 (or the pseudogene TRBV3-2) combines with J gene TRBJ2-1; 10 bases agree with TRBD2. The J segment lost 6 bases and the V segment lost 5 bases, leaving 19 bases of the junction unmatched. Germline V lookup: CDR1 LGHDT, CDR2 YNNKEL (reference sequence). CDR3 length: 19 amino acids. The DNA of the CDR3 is TGTGCCAGCAGCGCCCTAAGAGGGACGAGCGGGAGGGTAGGCAATGAGCAGTTCTTC. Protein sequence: CASSALRGTSGRVGNEQFF.